The 27 T cell receptor beta chains listed next were all sequenced from one sample in a study of CD8 T cells in Susac syndrome. cDNA came from about 0.46 to 1 ug RNA primed by random hexamers. Each CDR3 protein is one row after TCRdb ran MiXCR on the immunoSEQ multiplex PCR reads. The sample has some 130,000 distinct CDR3 sequences, roughly 94% seen once; the top ten hold approximately 0.13%. Sequencing was carried out using CD4+ T cells from PBMCs. The receptors derive from a human donor with multiple sclerosis.

A single count supports this clonotype. V usage is TRBV12-3 or TRBV12-4 and J usage is TRBJ1-2; D gene ambiguous. This CDR3 comprises 12 residues. V lost 11 bases to trimming and J lost 4 bases, with 14 bases between them. CDR3 bases: TGTGCCGAATCATCCAGCCCCTATGGCTACACCTTC. It specifies CAESSSPYGYTF.

This clonotype was seen just once. This chain uses TRBV20-1 with TRBJ2-5, with 12 bases matching TRBD2. The junction had 11 bases not matched to a gene; V was cut back by 5 bases and J by 1 base. The CDR3 length is 17 residues. CDR1 DFQATT and CDR2 SNEGSKA come from the germline V gene (reference sequence). The CDR3 DNA sequence: TGCAGTGCTTCCCCCGTGACTAGCGGGGGCCTCCAAGAGACCCAGTACTTC. Amino acids: CSASPVTSGGLQETQYF.

The chain joins TRBV6-1 to TRBJ2-4, with 7 positions matching TRBD1. After removal of 5 bases from V and 4 bases from J, the junction contained 11 bases not matched to a gene. The CDR3 extends over 16 amino acids. Germline CDR1 reads MNHNS; CDR2 reads SASEGT. CDR3 coding DNA: TGTGCCAGCAGTCCCCCCGGACAGGCTATGAAAAACATTCAGTACTTC. Amino acid sequence: CASSPPGQAMKNIQYF.

The V and J genes are TRBV4-2 and TRBJ1-5, with 10 bases matching TRBD1. With 4 bases clipped from V and 7 bases from J, the junction kept 13 bases outside the gene matches. The CDR3 is 17 residues long. Germline CDR1 is LGHNA and CDR2 is YNFKEQ. The CDR3 spells CASSPSVGTGVLQPQHF. The CDR3 bases are TGTGCCAGCAGCCCATCAGTCGGGACAGGGGTATTGCAGCCCCAGCATTTT.

The rearrangement joins TRBV29-1 to TRBJ1-2; D not resolved. The CDR3 runs to 13 residues. V was pared by 1 base and J by 7 bases, with 13 bases between. The germline V gene has CDR1 SQVTM and CDR2 ANQGSEA. CDR3 protein: CSVEGARLGGYTF. CDR3 coding DNA: TGCAGCGTTGAAGGCGCCCGTTTGGGTGGCTACACCTTC.

The chain's CDR3 is CASSFKRTNEKLFF. CDR3 in DNA: TGTGCCAGCAGCTTCAAACGAACTAATGAAAAACTGTTTTTT. The chain carries TRBV6-6 and TRBJ1-4; D is unclear. V was cut by 6 bases and J by 1 base, with 9 bases left in between. There are 14 residues in the CDR3. The V gene's germline CDR1 is MNHNY and CDR2 SVGAGI (reference sequence).

The rearrangement links TRBV5-4 to TRBJ1-2; D is possibly TRBD1 (6 bases). Deletions cut 2 bases from V and 4 bases from J, with 12 bases between. Germline lookup yields CDR1 SGHNT and CDR2 YYREEE (reference sequence). This CDR3 has 14 amino acids. CDR3 in amino acids: CASSFRGGGYGYTF. In nucleotides, the CDR3 is TGTGCCAGCAGCTTTAGGGGGGGCGGCTATGGCTACACCTTC.

The V and J genes are TRBV6-5 and TRBJ1-4; D possibly corresponds to TRBD1 (6 bases). V lost 0 bases, J lost 5 bases, and 10 bases lay in between. This CDR3 comprises 15 residues. Germline assignment: CDR1 MNHEY and CDR2 SVGAGI. The CDR3 spells CASSYSGAQNEKLFF. The CDR3 DNA follows: TGTGCCAGCAGTTACTCGGGGGCCCAAAATGAAAAACTGTTTTTT.

This chain connects TRBV7-9 to TRBJ2-1; TRBD2 matches at 9 bases. The CDR3 is 13 amino acids. Germline CDR1 reads SEHNR; CDR2 reads FQNEAQ (reference sequence). Losses at the gene ends were 4 bases for V and 9 bases for J; bases not matched to a gene: 4. CDR3 DNA sequence: TGTGCCAGCAGCTGGCGGGGGGGGGTTGAGCAGTTCTTC. Residues: CASSWRGGVEQFF.

This sequence joins TRBV29-1 and TRBJ2-1; D gene ambiguous. V was cut by 4 bases and J by 0 bases, with 10 bases left in between. The CDR3 length is 14 residues. Germline assignment: CDR1 SQVTM and CDR2 ANQGSEA. The CDR3 DNA follows: TGCAGCGTTGGTAGTACAGCCTCCTACAATGAGCAGTTCTTC. It is translated as CSVGSTASYNEQFF.

About this clonotype: One junction end does not reproduce the germline sequence, and a read error may be involved. The chain couples TRBV5-1 to TRBJ2-1, with 9 bases that match TRBD2. The CDR3 has 17 residues. CDR1 and CDR2 (germline): SGHRS, YFSETQ. CDR3 loop: CASSYSSAGGSYNEQSF. DNA of the CDR3: TGCGCCAGCAGCTACTCCTCAGCGGGAGGATCCTACAATGAGCAGTCCTTC.

The rearrangement uses TRBV20-1 and TRBJ2-5, with a weak D call TRBD1 (6 bases). V lost 0 bases to trimming and J lost 1 base, with 12 bases between them. Germline V gene sequence: CDR1 DFQATT, CDR2 SNEGSKA (reference sequence). This CDR3 contains 15 residues. The CDR3 region has the DNA TGCAGTGCTAGAGACCCCGGACAGTTCCAAGAGACCCAGTACTTC. Its protein product is CSARDPGQFQETQYF.

The chain combines TRBV6-2 or TRBV6-3 with TRBJ1-1; D gene uncertain. Germline assignment: CDR1 MNHEY and CDR2 SVGEGT. The CDR3 loop spans 14 amino acids. Trimming shortened V by 6 bases and J by 0 bases, and 11 bases separated the two germline ends. CDR3 region: CASRPQTMNTEAFF. The CDR3 region has the DNA TGTGCCAGCAGGCCACAGACTATGAACACTGAAGCTTTCTTT.

This clonotype was seen more than once but under ten times. The chain links TRBV7-9 to TRBJ1-2, with 7 bases matching TRBD1. The V gene's germline CDR1 is SEHNR and CDR2 FQNEAQ (reference sequence). The CDR3 covers 14 residues. V lost 1 base and J lost 2; bases outside the gene matches: 1. The CDR3 region has the DNA TGTGCCAGCAGCTTAGGGGACAGAAACTATGGCTACACCTTC. It encodes CASSLGDRNYGYTF.

The chain has TRBV2 and TRBJ1-1, with no clear D. Germline V gene lookup returns CDR1 SNHLY and CDR2 FYNNEI. There are 13 residues in the CDR3. V lost 2 bases and J lost 2, with 6 bases in between. The CDR3 DNA reads TGTGCCAGCAGTGAACAGCTTAACACTGAAGCTTTCTTT. Protein sequence: CASSEQLNTEAFF.

This chain links TRBV5-6 with TRBJ2-3; D is undetermined. V lost 1 base to trimming and J lost 8 bases, with 8 bases between them. The CDR3 is 12 residues long. Germline V gives CDR1 SGHDT, CDR2 YYEEEE. The CDR3 here is CASSLRVGTQYF. CDR3 sequence (DNA): TGTGCCAGCAGCTTGCGTGTAGGTACGCAGTATTTT.

The chain is built from TRBV29-1 and TRBJ2-2; 10 nucleotides agree with TRBD2. This CDR3 spans 14 amino acids. The V gene's germline CDR1 is SQVTM and CDR2 ANQGSEA. V gave up 7 bases and J gave up 1 base; unmatched junction bases: 3. The CDR3 reads CSAKRGGNTGELFF. The CDR3, as DNA: TGCAGCGCAAAGCGGGGGGGGAACACCGGGGAGCTGTTTTTT.

The chain combines TRBV7-6 with TRBJ1-1; the D is unclear. The V end was cut by 4 bases, the J end by 7 bases, with 7 bases between. The CDR3 has 11 residues. The germline V gene has CDR1 SGHVS and CDR2 FNYEAQ. The CDR3 here is CASSSGSEAFF. CDR3 sequence (DNA): TGTGCCAGCAGCTCTGGCAGTGAAGCTTTCTTT. Drawing the rest from reference TRBV7-6 and TRBJ1-1, the complete variable domain is GAGVSQSPRYKVTKRGQDVALRCDPISGHVSLYWYRQALGQGPEFLTYFNYEAQQDKSGLPNDRFSAERPEGSISTLTIQRTEQRDSAMYRCASSSGSEAFFGQGTRLTVV.

The chain links TRBV5-1 to TRBJ2-2; D unresolved. The CDR3 sequence is 14 residues long. V was pared by 0 bases and J by 0 bases, with 3 bases between. Germline CDR1 SGHRS, CDR2 YFSETQ. In DNA, the CDR3 is TGCGCCAGCAGCTTGGAGGCGAACACCGGGGAGCTGTTTTTT. Protein sequence: CASSLEANTGELFF.

The chain employs TRBV9 and TRBJ1-1, with D possibly matching TRBD1 (5 bases). CDR3 length: 18 amino acids. V lost 4 bases, J lost 1 base, and 23 bases lay in between. The germline gives CDR1 SGDLS, CDR2 YYNGEE. This CDR3 is CASSSPPQEGWRNTEAFF. CDR3 nucleotide sequence: TGTGCCAGCAGCTCCCCCCCACAGGAGGGCTGGAGGAACACTGAAGCTTTCTTT.

The CDR3 DNA sequence: TGTGCCAGCAGCTTTTTCACAGGCTCCTACGAGCAGTACTTC. Its protein is CASSFFTGSYEQYF. The chain uses TRBV7-2 and TRBJ2-7; a weak D match, TRBD1 (5 bases). Trimming shortened V by 3 bases and J by 0 bases, and 9 bases separated the two germline ends. In germline, CDR1 is SGHTA, CDR2 FQGNSA. The CDR3 totals 14 residues.

V gene TRBV30 combines with J gene TRBJ1-3; D unclear. Germline assignment: CDR1 GTSNPN and CDR2 SVGIG (reference sequence). This CDR3 region has 15 residues. Trimming pared 2 bases from V and 0 bases from J, leaving 11 bases between. The CDR3 region is CAWSSTANSGNTIYF. CDR3 coding DNA: TGTGCCTGGAGTTCTACTGCCAACTCTGGAAACACCATATATTTT.

The chain has TRBV7-2 and TRBJ1-2, with TRBD1 matching 9 bases. V trimming: 2 bases; J trimming: 4 bases; junction bases outside the gene matches: 2. The CDR3 totals 14 residues. Germline V gene sequence: CDR1 SGHTA, CDR2 FQGNSA. DNA of the CDR3: TGTGCCAGCAGCTTAACAGGGGGCTTCTATGGCTACACCTTC. Encoded protein: CASSLTGGFYGYTF.

This sequence joins TRBV28 and TRBJ1-5, with 8 positions matching TRBD1. The CDR3 runs 16 residues. V shed 4 bases, J shed 5 bases, and the junction held 10 bases outside the gene matches. CDR1 and CDR2 from the germline V gene are MDHEN and SYDVKM. The CDR3 spells CASSSPGQGSHQPQHF. For the CDR3, the DNA is TGTGCCAGCAGTTCCCCTGGACAGGGTTCGCATCAGCCCCAGCATTTT.

The chain joins TRBV6-6 to TRBJ1-2; D remains ambiguous. CDR3 size: 14 residues. V lost 6 bases to trimming and J lost 5 bases, with 16 bases between them. CDR1 is MNHNY, CDR2 SVGAGI, per germline (reference sequence). This CDR3 is CASSSGRSGYGYTF. CDR3 coding DNA: TGTGCCAGCAGCTCCGGACGTTCGGGGTATGGCTACACCTTC.

The chain carries TRBV7-2 and TRBJ1-5; D ambiguous. Germline V gene sequence: CDR1 SGHTA, CDR2 FQGNSA. The CDR3 covers 10 residues. Trimming took 10 bases from V and 4 from J, leaving 5 bases between them. Here the CDR3 reads CANRNQPQHF. As DNA, the CDR3 is TGTGCCAACCGTAATCAGCCCCAGCATTTT.

J is TRBJ2-3 and V is TRBV5-4; D remains ambiguous. This CDR3 is 13 amino acids long. Germline V gene sequence: CDR1 SGHNT, CDR2 YYREEE (reference sequence). Trimming stripped 6 bases from V and 1 base from J, with 9 bases between. Here the CDR3 reads CASTNHGTDTQYF. The CDR3 DNA reads TGTGCCAGCACAAACCACGGCACAGATACGCAGTATTTT.